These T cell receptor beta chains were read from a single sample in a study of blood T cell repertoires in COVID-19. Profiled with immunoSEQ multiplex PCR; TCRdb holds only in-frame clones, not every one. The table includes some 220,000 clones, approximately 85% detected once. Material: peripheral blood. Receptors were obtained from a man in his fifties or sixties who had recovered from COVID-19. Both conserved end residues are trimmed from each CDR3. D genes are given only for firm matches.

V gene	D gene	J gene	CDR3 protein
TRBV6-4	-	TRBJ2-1	ASSDQGGISYNEQF
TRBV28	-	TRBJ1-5	ASRRGGSSNQPQH
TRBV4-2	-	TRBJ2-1	ASSQSLAPDDEQF
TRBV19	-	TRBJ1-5	ASSLDNLYNQPQH
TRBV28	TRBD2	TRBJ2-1	ASSLWGASGRSNEQF
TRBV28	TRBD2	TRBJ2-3	ASSPLLGTSGRASDTQY
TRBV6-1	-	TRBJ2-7	ASSEQTSSYEQY
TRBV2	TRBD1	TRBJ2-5	ASGDSEQETQY
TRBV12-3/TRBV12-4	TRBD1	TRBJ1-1	ASSWDRAGAF
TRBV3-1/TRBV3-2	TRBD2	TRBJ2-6	ASSPTSTGANVLT
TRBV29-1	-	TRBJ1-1	SADIGVNTEAF
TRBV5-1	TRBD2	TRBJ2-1	ASSITSGNYNEQF
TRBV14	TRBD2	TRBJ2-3	ASSQDPGRAHTQY
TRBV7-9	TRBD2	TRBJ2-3	ASSLRPGTSGRTDTQY
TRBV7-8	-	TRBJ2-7	ASSWSQGPSYEQY
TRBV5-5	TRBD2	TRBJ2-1	ASSLTPGLAEAYNEQF
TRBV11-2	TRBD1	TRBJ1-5	ASSTLRDRSQPQH
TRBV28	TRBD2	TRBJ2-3	ASSFGLAGGIDTQY
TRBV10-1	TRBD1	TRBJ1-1	ASSRDSSNTEAF
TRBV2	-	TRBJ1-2	ASSEQGQARGYT
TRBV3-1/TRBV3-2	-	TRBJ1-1	ASSQGRFETEAF
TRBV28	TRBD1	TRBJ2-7	ASSPIPGQSYEQY
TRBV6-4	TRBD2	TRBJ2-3	ASSVSGGSDTQY
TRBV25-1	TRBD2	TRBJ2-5	ASSEFQGGLAGGETQY
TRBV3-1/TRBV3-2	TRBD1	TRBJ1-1	ASSRGQGLGTEAF
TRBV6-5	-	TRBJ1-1	ASSYSLGAAAF
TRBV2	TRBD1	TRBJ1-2	ASRSGQGGSYGYT
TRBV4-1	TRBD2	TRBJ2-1	ASSQGLAGGPAF
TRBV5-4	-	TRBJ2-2	ASSLNTGELF
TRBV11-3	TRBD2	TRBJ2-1	ASSRRGASGSGEQF
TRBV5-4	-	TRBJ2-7	ASSFKRPGDYEQY
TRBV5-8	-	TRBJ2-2	ASSLGASAAGELF
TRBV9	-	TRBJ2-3	ASSLASLDTQY
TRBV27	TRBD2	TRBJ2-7	ASMRLTSVAYEQY
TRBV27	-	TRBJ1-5	ASSLRQANQPQH
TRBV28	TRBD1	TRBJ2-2	ASSFLGRGRLGHGELF
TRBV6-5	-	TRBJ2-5	ASNRQPQETQY
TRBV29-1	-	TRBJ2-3	SVDHPAGPTDTQY
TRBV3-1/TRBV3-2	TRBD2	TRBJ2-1	ASSLTSGSDEQF
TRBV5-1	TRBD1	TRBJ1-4	ASSLWGPRGQGREKLF
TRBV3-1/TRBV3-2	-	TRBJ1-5	ASSQDTGNQPQH
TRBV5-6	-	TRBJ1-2	ASSLSGGLDYT
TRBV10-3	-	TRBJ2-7	AISESEEGQEQY
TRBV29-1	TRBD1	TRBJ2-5	SERQGAMETQY
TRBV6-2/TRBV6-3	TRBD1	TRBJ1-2	ASSTGQGAFGYT
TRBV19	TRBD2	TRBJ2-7	ASSGSGRGPYEQY
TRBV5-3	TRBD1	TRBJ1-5	ARSFSLTGGNNQPQH
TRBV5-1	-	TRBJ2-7	ASAPSSPSGHEQY
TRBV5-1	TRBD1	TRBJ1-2	ASSQGDLYGYT
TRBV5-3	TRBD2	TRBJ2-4	ARSPRYSGRAEDKNIQY
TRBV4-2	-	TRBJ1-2	ASSQASGGYGYT
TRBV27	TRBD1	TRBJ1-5	ASPRDRGEPQH
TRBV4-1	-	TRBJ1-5	ASSQEGRGYNSNQPQH
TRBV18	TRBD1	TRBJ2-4	ASSPSGTGSGAKNIQY
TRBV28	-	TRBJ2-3	ASTHQGDFTDTQY